The 3 T cell receptor beta chains given below trace back to one sample, sequenced in a study of shared clonotypes between healthy human individuals. The table came from immunoSEQ multiplex PCR; TCRdb's copy has only in-frame clones and leaves some out. The top ten clones hold about 1.5% of a sample with over a million clones, about 70% of them seen once. Sequencing was performed on memory CD4+ T cells sorted from blood. The subset here: CD45RA-negative fraction. Receptor source: a man between 18 and 35 years old in good health.

The rearrangement joins TRBV2 to TRBJ2-2; TRBD1 agrees at 9 bases. The CDR3 is 15 amino acids. In germline, CDR1 is SNHLY, CDR2 FYNNEI. J was trimmed by 1 base and V by 5 bases; bases with no gene match: 2. This chain's CDR3 is CASSPGQGNTGELFF. CDR3 sequence (DNA): TGTGCCAGCAGTCCGGGACAGGGGAACACCGGGGAGCTGTTTTTT.

This clone turned up a few times. J is TRBJ2-5 and V is TRBV2; possibly TRBD2 for D (5 bases). The CDR3 contains 16 residues. The V end was cut by 4 bases, the J end by 0 bases, with 15 bases between. Germline V gene lookup returns CDR1 SNHLY and CDR2 FYNNEI. CDR3 residues: CASSAKSGKYQETQYF. The DNA for the CDR3 is TGTGCCAGCAGTGCGAAAAGCGGAAAGTACCAAGAGACCCAGTACTTC.

The chain carries TRBV6-5 and TRBJ2-7; 15 nucleotides match TRBD2. V lost 6 bases, J lost 6 bases, and 3 bases stayed unmatched. Germline V gene sequence: CDR1 MNHEY, CDR2 SVGAGI. The CDR3 extends over 14 amino acids. The CDR3 spells CASRKGLAGGEQYF. The CDR3 DNA reads as TGTGCCAGCAGGAAGGGACTAGCGGGAGGCGAGCAGTACTTC.